Sequencing of this TCR beta chain was carried out in a study of OX40 agonist ivuxolimab in advanced cancers. Study-wide context: Patients received the agonistic anti-OX40 (CD134) antibody ivuxolimab.

Study-level points and caveats: More expanded clones were found, on average, in CD8+ than in CD4+ T cells.

Measured with immunoSEQ multiplex PCR; TCRdb has only the in-frame clones, and not every one. The sample holds 50,000 or so clones; around 85% are singletons and the top ten take around 0.9%. Excluded were patients having autoimmune disease history or systemic immunosuppression. Sampling times: baseline, cycle 4 day 1, cycle 7 day 1. In regard to this clone: Its antigen is as yet unknown.

The CDR3 runs to 15 residues. Germline V gene data show CDR1 as MGHDK and CDR2 as SYGVNS. V lost 3 bases to trimming and J lost 4 bases; unmatched junction nucleotides: 6. The genes are TRBV25-1 and TRBJ1-2; 9 positions match TRBD1. The source was CD4+ or CD8+ T cells sorted from blood, collected in a trial of the OX40 agonist ivuxolimab. The clonotype comes from an adult with an advanced solid tumor such as melanoma, head and neck, liver or kidney cancer. The CDR3 bases are TGTGCCAGCAGTGACCTGGGACAGGGCCTCTATGGCTACACCTTC. This sequence encodes CASSDLGQGLYGYTF.